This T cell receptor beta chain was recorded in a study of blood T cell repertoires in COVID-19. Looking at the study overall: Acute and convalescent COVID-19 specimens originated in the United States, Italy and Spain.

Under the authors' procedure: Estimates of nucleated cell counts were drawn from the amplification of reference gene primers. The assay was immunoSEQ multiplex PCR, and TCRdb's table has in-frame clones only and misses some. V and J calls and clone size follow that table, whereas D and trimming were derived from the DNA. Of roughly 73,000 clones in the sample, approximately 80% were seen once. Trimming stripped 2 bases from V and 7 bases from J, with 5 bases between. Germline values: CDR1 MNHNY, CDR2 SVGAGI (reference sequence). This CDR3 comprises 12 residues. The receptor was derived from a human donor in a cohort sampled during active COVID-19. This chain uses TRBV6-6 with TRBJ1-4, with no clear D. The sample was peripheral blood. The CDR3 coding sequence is TGTGCCAGCAGTTACCCCGGTGAAAAACTGTTTTTT. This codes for CASSYPGEKLFF.